This T cell receptor (beta chain) comes out of a study of patients with pleural tuberculosis. CDR1 and CDR2 from the germline V gene are MNHEY and SMNVEV (reference sequence). This CDR3 has 14 residues. The germline V and J ends were trimmed by 2 bases and 7 bases, with 14 bases remaining between them. TCRdb recomputed calls from the reads with MiXCR, one row per CDR3 protein. The table shows about 29,000 distinct CDR3 sequences, with about 20% occurring only once. This clonotype was found many times. The clonotype originates from a human donor with pleural tuberculosis. Sequencing was performed on peripheral blood. This chain joins TRBV27 and TRBJ2-5; tentatively, D is TRBD1 (6 bases). The CDR3 spells CASSLMAGAGTQYF. In DNA form, the CDR3 reads TGTGCCAGCAGTTTAATGGCAGGGGCAGGGACCCAGTACTTC.